The text below deals with one T cell receptor (beta chain). The antigen is not known. Germline V lookup: CDR1 MNHNY, CDR2 SVGAGI (reference sequence). V was trimmed by 6 bases and J by 7 bases, leaving 9 bases between them. This CDR3 contains 12 residues. The data belong to a study of CD8 T cells in acute hepatitis C reinfection. The table came from immunoSEQ multiplex PCR; TCRdb's copy has only in-frame clones and leaves some out. The top ten hold 0.5% of the sample, which has about 38,000 clones, 87% seen once. Regarding the study as a whole: All groups preferentially used TRBV04 and TRBV06, which was not due to overrepresentation in the naive pool.

This sample's time point: naive CD8 control sorted from an acute-time-point sample. People who inject drugs in the Montreal Hepatitis C Cohort were donors. Acute primary HCV infection: positive HCV RNA or antibody test after negative test within 24 weeks. The TCR sequence derives from a man aged 30-40 years with chronic hepatitis C. The sequenced sample consisted of naive CD8+ T cells from PBMCs. The chain carries TRBV6-6 and TRBJ2-2; D gene uncertain. The CDR3 DNA sequence: TGTGCCAGCAGGACACATAACGGGGAGCTGTTTTTT. It yields the protein CASRTHNGELFF.